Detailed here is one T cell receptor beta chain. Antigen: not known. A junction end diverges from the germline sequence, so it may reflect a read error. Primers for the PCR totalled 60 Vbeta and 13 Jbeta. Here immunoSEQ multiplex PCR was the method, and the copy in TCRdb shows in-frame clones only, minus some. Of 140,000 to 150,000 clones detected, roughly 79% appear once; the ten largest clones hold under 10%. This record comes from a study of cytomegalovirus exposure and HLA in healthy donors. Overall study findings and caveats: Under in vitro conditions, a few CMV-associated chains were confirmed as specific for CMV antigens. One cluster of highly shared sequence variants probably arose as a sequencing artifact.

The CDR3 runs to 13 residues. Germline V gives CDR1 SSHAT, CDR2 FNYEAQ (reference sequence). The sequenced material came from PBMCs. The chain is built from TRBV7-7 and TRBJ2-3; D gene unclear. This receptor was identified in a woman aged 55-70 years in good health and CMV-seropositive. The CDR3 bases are TGTGCAAGCAGCCAGTCTGTGGCAGATACGCAGTATTTT. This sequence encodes CASSQSVADTQYF.